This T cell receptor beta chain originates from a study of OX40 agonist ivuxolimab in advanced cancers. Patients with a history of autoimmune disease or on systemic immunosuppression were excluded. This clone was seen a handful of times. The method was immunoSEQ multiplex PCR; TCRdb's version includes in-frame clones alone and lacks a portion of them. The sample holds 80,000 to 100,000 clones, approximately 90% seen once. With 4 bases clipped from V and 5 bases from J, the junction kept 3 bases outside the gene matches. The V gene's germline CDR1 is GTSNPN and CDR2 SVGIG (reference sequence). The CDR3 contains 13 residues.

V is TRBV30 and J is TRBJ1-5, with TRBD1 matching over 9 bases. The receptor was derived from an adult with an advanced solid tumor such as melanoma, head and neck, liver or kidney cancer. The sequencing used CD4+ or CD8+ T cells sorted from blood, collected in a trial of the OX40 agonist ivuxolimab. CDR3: CAWKGQGDQPQHF. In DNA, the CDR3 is TGTGCCTGGAAGGGACAGGGTGATCAGCCCCAGCATTTT.